This T cell receptor beta chain was recovered during a study of blood T cell repertoires in COVID-19 (dated by TCRdb to the early 2020s). About the study as a whole: Samples from collaborators originated in the United States, Italy and Spain and spanned both the acute and convalescent phases of COVID-19. The prospective study material was composed of cDNA or gDNA derived from T cells, B-cell-depleted T cells, or PBMCs. The dataset comprised deeply sampled blood TCRbeta repertoires from subjects exposed to, actively infected with, or recovered from COVID-19. The repertoires were released in a freely available public database intended as a resource for research on the immune response to SARS-CoV-2. The samples were drawn from two sources: the first 160 participants of the ongoing ImmuneRACE study, and 950 to 1,500 subjects contributed by 6 global collaborators. Sample metadata almost always included a de-identified subject ID, COVID-19 status, age in years and sex. Where available, HLA class I and class II types were obtained from metadata supplied by the sample provider rather than from assay-based typing.

In the prospective study, participants were roughly 18 to 90 years old, resided in 24 geographic areas of the United States, and were enrolled through a virtual design. In the prospective study, cohorts were assigned on the basis of participant-reported clinical history obtained from a screening survey and a study questionnaire. Recovered participants in ImmuneRACE Cohort 3 were defined as having two consecutive negative NP/OP PCR tests, clearance from a healthcare professional, or resolution of symptoms. Mobile phlebotomists in the prospective study collected whole blood, serum and a nasopharyngeal or oropharyngeal swab from every participant. Participants in the prospective study had the option to provide additional blood draws and questionnaires over an approximately 2-month period. Before DNA extraction, blood samples from the prospective study were shipped at room temperature or frozen. Results the study describes overall, beyond this receptor: The amount of clinical and demographic metadata varied by source and participant and was provided uncurated.

The immunoSEQ Assay, a bias-controlled multiplex PCR, was used to amplify TCRbeta CDR3 regions from genomic DNA. In the source study's methods: The number of nucleated cells in each sample was estimated from the amplification of reference gene primers within the assay. To quantify the absolute abundance of each unique TCRbeta CDR3 rearrangement, sequence reads were collapsed and filtered. For each sample, productive Simpson clonality was calculated as the square root of Simpson's diversity index across productive rearrangements. What TCRdb holds here is the immuneACCESS table cut down to in-frame rearrangements. Part of the clones is not present; checked against another copy, under half of the missing clones reflect an unresolved V gene, and the others are unexplained. Clone size and the V and J calls come from that table; the DNA yielded D and trimming. This sample holds 160,000 or so clones; 75% to 85% were observed only once. Jointly, the top ten make up around 15% of the sample.

Concerning this clone: Which antigen it targets is not known. No qualities accompany the bases; no much larger clone lies one base away.

Trimming takes 3 bases from V and 2 bases from J, and the germline ends sit 11 bases apart. As encoded in the germline V gene (reference sequence), CDR1 is SEHNR while CDR2 is FQNEAQ. The cysteine opens and the phenylalanine closes a CDR3 of 14 amino acids. The DNA shown is the 42-base CDR3, in frame from base 1. The sequenced sample was PBMCs or T cells enriched from blood (not recorded which). The chain is made from TRBV7-9 and TRBJ2-7; the D gene cannot be resolved reliably. The TCR was taken from a man aged 50 to 59 who had recovered from COVID-19. The DNA sequence is given as TGTGCCAGCAGCTTGCTCCAGGCTCCCTACGAGCAGTACTTC. This codes for CASSLLQAPYEQYF.